These 26 T cell receptor beta chains were all obtained from the same sample, sequenced in a study of graft-versus-host responses after intestinal transplantation. Libraries were prepared by immunoSEQ multiplex PCR; TCRdb keeps only in-frame clonotypes and omits some of them. The repertoire holds about 97,000 clones, with around 90% as singletons. The material was PBMCs, obtained about 460 days after intestinal transplant. The receptors here all came from a human patient who received an intestinal transplant, so some T cells may come from the graft donor.

The CDR3 DNA reads as TGTGCCAGCAGTTACCGATATACGGAGGACACTGAAGCTTTCTTT. Translation gives CASSYRYTEDTEAFF. The genes are TRBV6-5 and TRBJ1-1; D call uncertain. The V gene lost 2 bases and the J gene lost 3 bases, with 13 bases spanning the gap. Looked up from germline, CDR1 is MNHEY and CDR2 is SVGAGI. This CDR3 comprises 15 residues.

The chain uses TRBV9 and TRBJ2-2, with 8 bases aligning to TRBD1. From germline, CDR1 is SGDLS and CDR2 YYNGEE. After removal of 4 bases from V and 7 bases from J, the junction contained 15 bases not matched to a gene. This CDR3 comprises 17 residues. The CDR3 bases are TGTGCCAGCAGCCCAATAAACCCAGGACAGGGAAGCGGGGAGCTGTTTTTT. Translating it yields CASSPINPGQGSGELFF.

Concerning this clone: An end of the junction does not agree with germline; a read error may underlie this. The V call is TRBV18, the J call TRBJ2-7; maybe TRBD1 (6 bases). The germline CDR1 and CDR2 sequences are KGHSH and LQKENI. The CDR3 length is 14 residues. The chain's CDR3 is CASSPMPGQPVFNF. The DNA for the CDR3 is TGTGCCAGCTCACCAATGCCCGGACAGCCTGTATTTAACTTC. The complete variable domain, with remaining parts taken from reference TRBV18 and TRBJ2-7, reads NAGVMQNPRHLVRRRGQEARLRCSPMKGHSHVYWYRQLPEEGLKFMVYLQKENIIDESGMPKERFSAEFPKEGPSILRIQQVVRGDSAAYFCASSPMPGQPVFNFGPGTRLTVT.

V gene TRBV7-6 combines with J gene TRBJ2-2, with a possible D match to TRBD2 (5 bases). Germline CDR1 is SGHVS and CDR2 is FNYEAQ. The length of the CDR3 is 13 residues. The V end was cut by 5 bases, the J end by 6 bases, with 10 bases between. The CDR3 protein is CASSPGVAGELFF. The CDR3 DNA follows: TGTGCCAGCAGCCCCGGGGTAGCCGGGGAGCTGTTTTTT. The entire variable domain, with the rest obtained from reference TRBV7-6 and TRBJ2-2, is as follows: GAGVSQSPRYKVTKRGQDVALRCDPISGHVSLYWYRQALGQGPEFLTYFNYEAQQDKSGLPNDRFSAERPEGSISTLTIQRTEQRDSAMYRCASSPGVAGELFFGEGSRLTVL.

The chain joins TRBV11-2 to TRBJ2-3, with D perhaps TRBD1 or TRBD2 (5 bases each). V was pared by 4 bases and J by 3 bases, with 11 bases between. In germline, CDR1 is SGHAT, CDR2 FQNNGV. This CDR3 spans 14 amino acids. This CDR3 is CASSSVWGTDTQYF. The CDR3 region has the DNA TGTGCCAGCAGCTCCGTTTGGGGGACAGATACGCAGTATTTT.

This clone was seen only once. CDR3 protein: CASSSTGAFTEAFF. The CDR3 bases are TGTGCCAGCAGTTCCACAGGGGCGTTCACTGAAGCTTTCTTT. The chain joins TRBV6-5 to TRBJ1-1; 7 bases are shared with TRBD1. The CDR3 loop spans 14 amino acids. V was clipped by 4 bases and J by 4 bases; unmatched bases: 6. In germline, CDR1 is MNHEY, CDR2 SVGAGI.

The genes are TRBV10-1 and TRBJ2-1; 9 nucleotides agree with TRBD2. CDR1 and CDR2 (germline): WNHNN, SYGVQD (reference sequence). After removal of 3 bases from V and 0 bases from J, the junction contained 9 bases not matched to a gene. The CDR3 covers 18 residues. The CDR3 here is CASSEGVAGASSYNEQFF. The CDR3 DNA follows: TGCGCCAGCAGTGAAGGGGTAGCGGGGGCTAGCTCCTACAATGAGCAGTTCTTC.

The chain joins TRBV7-8 to TRBJ2-2, with unresolved D. The germline V and J ends were trimmed by 0 bases and 5 bases, with 4 bases remaining between them. CDR3 length: 13 residues. Germline assignment: CDR1 SGHVS and CDR2 FQNEAQ. DNA of the CDR3: TGTGCCAGCAGCTTAGCTGGGACCGGGGAGCTGTTTTTT. Translating gives CASSLAGTGELFF. The whole variable domain, remainder taken from reference TRBV7-8 and TRBJ2-2, is GAGVSQSPRYKVAKRGQDVALRCDPISGHVSLFWYQQALGQGPEFLTYFQNEAQLDKSGLPSDRFFAERPEGSVSTLKIQRTQQEDSAVYLCASSLAGTGELFFGEGSRLTVL.

This sequence joins TRBV29-1 and TRBJ1-3, with unresolved D. Trimming stripped 4 bases from V and 0 bases from J, with 7 bases between. The germline CDR1 and CDR2 sequences are SQVTM and ANQGSEA. The CDR3 length is 13 residues. CDR3: CSVALSSGNTIYF. In DNA form, the CDR3 reads TGCAGCGTTGCCCTAAGCTCTGGAAACACCATATATTTT.

The rearrangement links TRBV4-1 to TRBJ2-3, with 8 bases fitting TRBD2. CDR3 length: 15 residues. Trimming at V came to 4 bases and at J to 5 bases, leaving 8 bases not matched to a gene. Germline V gene data show CDR1 as MGHRA and CDR2 as YSYEKL. The CDR3 is CASSLILAALDTQYF. The CDR3 nucleotides read TGCGCCAGCAGCCTCATACTAGCGGCGCTAGATACGCAGTATTTT.

This clone has just one count. This chain uses TRBV18 with TRBJ1-1; possibly TRBD1 for D (6 bases). Germline values: CDR1 KGHSH, CDR2 LQKENI. Trimming removed 5 bases at V and 7 bases at J, with 14 bases between. This CDR3 spans 13 amino acids. DNA of the CDR3: TGTGCCAGCTCAGAAAGTACAGGGTATGAAGCTTTCTTT. Its protein is CASSESTGYEAFF.

The V gene is TRBV6-1, the J gene TRBJ1-3; D uncertain. The CDR3 contains 14 residues. Germline CDR1 MNHNS, CDR2 SASEGT. The germline V and J ends were trimmed by 5 bases and 4 bases, with 12 bases remaining between them. CDR3 sequence reads: CASSLGEEGNTIYF. In nucleotides, the CDR3 is TGTGCCAGCAGTTTGGGCGAGGAGGGAAACACCATATATTTT.

This clone has just one count. The chain carries TRBV27 and TRBJ2-5; the match to TRBD1 covers 8 bases. Germline V gene data show CDR1 as MNHEY and CDR2 as SMNVEV (reference sequence). Germline trimming cut 2 bases from V and 2 bases from J; bases unmatched to any gene: 10. The CDR3 extends over 17 amino acids. The CDR3 sequence: CASSLRSAGGPQETQYF. CDR3 coding DNA: TGTGCCAGCAGTTTAAGGTCGGCAGGGGGCCCACAAGAGACCCAGTACTTC.

V and J are TRBV7-2 and TRBJ1-4; 12 nucleotides match TRBD1. Trimming at V came to 5 bases and at J to 8 bases, leaving 3 bases not matched to a gene. The CDR3 sequence is 14 residues long. The V gene's germline CDR1 is SGHTA and CDR2 FQGNSA. CDR3: CASSRDRGPEKLFF. For the CDR3, the DNA is TGTGCCAGCAGCAGGGACAGGGGGCCGGAAAAACTGTTTTTT. Supplemented by reference TRBV7-2 and TRBJ1-4, the full variable domain reads GAGVSQSPSNKVTEKGKDVELRCDPISGHTALYWYRQSLGQGLEFLIYFQGNSAPDKSGLPSDRFSAERTGGSVSTLTIQRTQQEDSAVYLCASSRDRGPEKLFFGSGTQLSVL.

The rearrangement links TRBV5-4 to TRBJ2-1; possibly TRBD1 or TRBD2 for D (5 bases each). V was trimmed by 3 bases and J by 5 bases, leaving 9 bases between them. The germline CDR1 and CDR2 sequences are SGHNT and YYREEE (reference sequence). The CDR3 consists of 13 residues. The CDR3 nucleotides are TGTGCCAGCAGCTGGGGACCGGACAATGAGCAGTTCTTC. Translated, it gives CASSWGPDNEQFF.

Concerning this clone itself: Other DNA variants within this sample encode the same CDR3. V and J are TRBV11-2 and TRBJ1-3; D is unclear. The V gene's germline CDR1 is SGHAT and CDR2 FQNNGV. The V end was cut by 1 base, the J end by 0 bases, with 7 bases between. CDR3 length equals 15 residues. CDR3 nucleotide sequence: TGTGCCAGCAGCTTAGGTCGGAGCTCTGGAAACACCATATATTTT. Protein product: CASSLGRSSGNTIYF.

V and J are TRBV6-5 and TRBJ2-7; D is ambiguous. The germline V and J ends were trimmed by 5 bases and 4 bases, with 15 bases remaining between them. The CDR3 extends over 14 amino acids. Germline V gives CDR1 MNHEY, CDR2 SVGAGI. Here the CDR3 reads CASSTWTEYYEQYF. In DNA form, the CDR3 reads TGTGCCAGCAGTACGTGGACGGAATATTACGAGCAGTACTTC.

This rearrangement joins TRBV7-9 to TRBJ2-1; either TRBD1 or TRBD2 may supply D (5 bases each). The V gene's germline CDR1 is SEHNR and CDR2 FQNEAQ (reference sequence). This CDR3 region has 13 residues. V gave up 6 bases and J gave up 7 bases, with 13 bases separating them. The CDR3 DNA reads as TGTGCCAGCAGGGCAGGGTCGGGGAATGAGCAGTTCTTC. This translates into CASRAGSGNEQFF.

The rearrangement uses TRBV19 and TRBJ2-3, with D unresolved. CDR3 size: 12 residues. Germline V CDR1 and CDR2: LNHDA, SQIVND (reference sequence). Trimming pared 3 bases from V and 3 bases from J, leaving 4 bases between. CDR3 DNA: TGTGCCAGTAGTATCGGGACAGATACGCAGTATTTT. Translation: CASSIGTDTQYF.

This chain joins TRBV6-4 and TRBJ2-1; TRBD2 is a possible D gene (7 bases). Trimming took 3 bases from V and 7 from J, leaving 13 bases between them. Looked up from germline, CDR1 is MRHNA and CDR2 is SNTAGT. The CDR3 runs 14 residues. CDR3 nucleotides: TGTGCCAGCAGTGAGGGTAGGGGGGGGAATGAGCAGTTCTTC. This translates into CASSEGRGGNEQFF.

The chain is built from TRBV16 and TRBJ1-3; D gene ambiguous. This CDR3 comprises 14 residues. V was pared by 4 bases and J by 1 base, with 8 bases between. Germline V gene sequence: CDR1 KGHSY, CDR2 FQNENV. Here the CDR3 DNA reads TGTGCCAGCAGCCCCACTGTTTCTGGAAACACCATATATTTT. Protein: CASSPTVSGNTIYF.

The chain employs TRBV19 and TRBJ2-1; maybe TRBD1 (6 bases). The CDR3 consists of 15 residues. V shed 2 bases and J shed 6 bases, with 14 bases lying between them. Germline V gene lookup returns CDR1 LNHDA and CDR2 SQIVND (reference sequence). This CDR3 reads CASSISSGATNEQFF. The DNA for the CDR3 is TGTGCCAGTAGTATATCGTCAGGGGCAACCAATGAGCAGTTCTTC. The whole variable domain, remainder taken from reference TRBV19 and TRBJ2-1, is DGGITQSPKYLFRKEGQNVTLSCEQNLNHDAMYWYRQDPGQGLRLIYYSQIVNDFQKGDIAEGYSVSREKKESFPLTVTSAQKNPTAFYLCASSISSGATNEQFFGPGTRLTVL.

The J gene is TRBJ2-5, the V gene TRBV6-5; D is unresolved. The CDR3 has 14 amino acids. Germline CDR1 reads MNHEY; CDR2 reads SVGAGI. Trimming left V 6 bases short and J 7 bases short, with 18 bases between. The CDR3 coding sequence is TGTGCCAGCAGCCCGGCGCTTTTGGGTGGGACCCAGTACTTC. It codes for CASSPALLGGTQYF.

V gene TRBV25-1 combines with J gene TRBJ2-1, with D perhaps TRBD1 or TRBD2 (5 bases each). This CDR3 has 15 amino acids. CDR1 and CDR2 from the germline V gene are MGHDK and SYGVNS. V lost 5 bases, J lost 3 bases, and 14 bases lay in between. CDR3 region: CASSSPGTHYNEQFF. The CDR3 nucleotides are TGTGCCAGCAGTAGCCCCGGGACCCACTACAATGAGCAGTTCTTC.

A single count supports this clone. The V gene is TRBV19, the J gene TRBJ1-2; D unresolved. The CDR3 is made up of 17 amino acids. Trimming shortened V by 5 bases and J by 4 bases, and 23 bases separated the two germline ends. The germline CDR1 and CDR2 sequences are LNHDA and SQIVND (reference sequence). The CDR3 spells CASSGGFVHNFGYGYTF. The CDR3, as DNA: TGTGCCAGTAGTGGAGGGTTTGTCCATAATTTCGGCTATGGCTACACCTTC.

The chain couples TRBV11-2 to TRBJ2-3, with D uncertain. V was pared by 5 bases and J by 3 bases, with 21 bases between. This CDR3 comprises 17 residues. The V gene's germline CDR1 is SGHAT and CDR2 FQNNGV. CDR3 amino acids: CASSLLYTQLRTDTQYF. CDR3 DNA sequence: TGTGCCAGCAGCCTACTCTATACACAGTTGAGGACAGATACGCAGTATTTT.